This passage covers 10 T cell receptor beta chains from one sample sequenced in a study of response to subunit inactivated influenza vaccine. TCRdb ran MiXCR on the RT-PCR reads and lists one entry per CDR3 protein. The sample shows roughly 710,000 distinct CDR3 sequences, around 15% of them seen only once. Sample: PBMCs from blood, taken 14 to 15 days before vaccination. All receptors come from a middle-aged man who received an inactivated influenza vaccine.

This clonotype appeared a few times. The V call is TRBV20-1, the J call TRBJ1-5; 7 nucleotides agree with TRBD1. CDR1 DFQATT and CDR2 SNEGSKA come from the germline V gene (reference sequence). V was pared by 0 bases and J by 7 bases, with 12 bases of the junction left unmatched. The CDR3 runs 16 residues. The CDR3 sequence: CSARDPAGGSLQPQHF. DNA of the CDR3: TGCAGTGCTAGAGATCCCGCAGGGGGGAGCCTCCAGCCCCAGCATTTT.

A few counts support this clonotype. The CDR3 reads CASSLATTGTGELFF. The CDR3, as DNA: TGTGCCAGCAGCTTAGCGACTACTGGCACCGGGGAGCTGTTTTTT. The rearrangement links TRBV7-6 to TRBJ2-2; the D gene is possibly TRBD2 (5 bases). Germline CDR1 and CDR2: SGHVS and FNYEAQ. V was cut by 0 bases and J by 4 bases, with 9 bases left in between. The CDR3 sequence is 15 residues long.

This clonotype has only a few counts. The CDR3 sequence: CSATGTGGSYEQYF. The CDR3 nucleotides are TGCAGCGCCACCGGGACAGGGGGCTCCTACGAGCAGTACTTC. J is TRBJ2-7 and V is TRBV29-1, with TRBD1 identical over 11 bases. The CDR3 extends over 14 amino acids. Germline V gives CDR1 SQVTM, CDR2 ANQGSEA. Trimming removed 7 bases from V and 0 bases from J; junction bases left unmatched: 5.

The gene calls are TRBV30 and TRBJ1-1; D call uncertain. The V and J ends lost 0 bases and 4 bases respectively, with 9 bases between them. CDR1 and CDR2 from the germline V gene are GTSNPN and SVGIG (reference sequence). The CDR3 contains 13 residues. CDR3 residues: CAWSVSRGTEAFF. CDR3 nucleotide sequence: TGTGCCTGGAGTGTGAGTCGGGGCACTGAAGCTTTCTTT.

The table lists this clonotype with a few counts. The CDR3 protein is CASSAGQGTTYEQYF. Written as DNA, the CDR3 is TGTGCCAGCAGCGCTGGACAGGGGACAACCTACGAGCAGTACTTC. The chain is built from TRBV7-6 and TRBJ2-7, with 9 bases identical to TRBD1. V lost 5 bases, J lost 2 bases, and 7 bases stayed unmatched. The CDR3 has 15 residues. Germline V CDR1 and CDR2: SGHVS, FNYEAQ. Complete variable domain (other parts from reference TRBV7-6 and TRBJ2-7): GAGVSQSPRYKVTKRGQDVALRCDPISGHVSLYWYRQALGQGPEFLTYFNYEAQQDKSGLPNDRFSAERPEGSISTLTIQRTEQRDSAMYRCASSAGQGTTYEQYFGPGTRLTVT.

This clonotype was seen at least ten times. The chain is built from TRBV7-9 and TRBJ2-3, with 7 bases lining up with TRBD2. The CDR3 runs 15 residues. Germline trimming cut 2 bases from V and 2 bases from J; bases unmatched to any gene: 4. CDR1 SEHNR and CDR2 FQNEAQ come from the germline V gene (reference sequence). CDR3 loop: CASSLSRGVTDTQYF. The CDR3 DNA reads TGTGCCAGCAGCTTATCTCGGGGGGTCACAGATACGCAGTATTTT.

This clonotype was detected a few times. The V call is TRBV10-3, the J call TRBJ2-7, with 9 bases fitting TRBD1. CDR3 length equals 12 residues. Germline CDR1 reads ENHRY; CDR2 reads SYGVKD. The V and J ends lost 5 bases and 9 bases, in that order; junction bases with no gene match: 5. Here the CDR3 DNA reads TGTGCCATCAGTTGGGACAGGGAGAGGCAGTACTTC. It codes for CAISWDRERQYF.

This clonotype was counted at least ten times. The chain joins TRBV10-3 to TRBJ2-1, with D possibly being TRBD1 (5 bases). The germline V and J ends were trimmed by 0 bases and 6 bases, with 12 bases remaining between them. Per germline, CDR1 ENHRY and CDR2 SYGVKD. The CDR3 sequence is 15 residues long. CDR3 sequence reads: CAISESLGVRNEQFF. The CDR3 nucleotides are TGTGCCATCAGTGAGTCGTTAGGGGTACGCAATGAGCAGTTCTTC.

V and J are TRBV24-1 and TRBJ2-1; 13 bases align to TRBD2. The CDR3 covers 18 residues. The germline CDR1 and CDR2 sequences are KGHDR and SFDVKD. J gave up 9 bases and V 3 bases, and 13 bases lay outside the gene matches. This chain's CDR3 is CATSDIRTSGSSLVEQFF. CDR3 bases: TGTGCCACCAGTGATATAAGGACTAGCGGGAGCAGTTTGGTTGAGCAGTTCTTC.

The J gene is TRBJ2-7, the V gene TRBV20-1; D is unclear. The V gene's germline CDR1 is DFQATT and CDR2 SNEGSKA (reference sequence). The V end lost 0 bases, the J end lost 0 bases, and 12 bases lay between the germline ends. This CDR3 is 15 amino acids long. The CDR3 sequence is CSARDKRVYSYEQYF. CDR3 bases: TGCAGTGCTAGAGATAAAAGAGTCTACTCCTACGAGCAGTACTTC.